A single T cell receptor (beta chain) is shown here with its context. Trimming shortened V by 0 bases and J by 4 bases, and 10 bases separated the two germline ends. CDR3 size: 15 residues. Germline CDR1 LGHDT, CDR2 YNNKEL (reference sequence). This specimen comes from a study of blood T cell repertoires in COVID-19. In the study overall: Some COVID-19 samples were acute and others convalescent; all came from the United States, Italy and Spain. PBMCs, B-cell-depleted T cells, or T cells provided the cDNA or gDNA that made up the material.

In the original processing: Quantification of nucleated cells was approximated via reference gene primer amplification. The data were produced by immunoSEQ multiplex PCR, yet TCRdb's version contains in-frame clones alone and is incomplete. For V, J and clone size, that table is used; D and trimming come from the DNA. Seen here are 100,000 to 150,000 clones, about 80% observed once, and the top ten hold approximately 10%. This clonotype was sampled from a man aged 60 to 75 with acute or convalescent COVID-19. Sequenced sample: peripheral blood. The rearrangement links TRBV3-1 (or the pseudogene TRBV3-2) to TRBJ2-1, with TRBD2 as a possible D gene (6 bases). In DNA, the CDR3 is TGTGCCAGCAGCCAAGACGGGAGTGGGTACAATGAGCAGTTCTTC. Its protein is CASSQDGSGYNEQFF.